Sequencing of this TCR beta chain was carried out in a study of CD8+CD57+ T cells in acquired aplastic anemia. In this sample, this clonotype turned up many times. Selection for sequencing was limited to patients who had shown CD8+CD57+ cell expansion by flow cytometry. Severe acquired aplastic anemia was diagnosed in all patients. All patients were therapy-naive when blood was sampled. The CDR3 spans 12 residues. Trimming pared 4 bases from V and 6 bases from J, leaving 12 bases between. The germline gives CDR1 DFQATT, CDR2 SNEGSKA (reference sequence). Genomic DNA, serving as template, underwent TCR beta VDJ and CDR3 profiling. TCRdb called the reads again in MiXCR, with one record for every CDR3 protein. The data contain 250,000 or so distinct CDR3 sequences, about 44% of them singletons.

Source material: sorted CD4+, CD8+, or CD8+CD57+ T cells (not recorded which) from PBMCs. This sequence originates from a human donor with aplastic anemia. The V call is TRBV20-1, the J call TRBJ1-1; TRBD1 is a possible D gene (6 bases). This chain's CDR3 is CSAIGGAPEAFF. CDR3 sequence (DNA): TGCAGTGCTATCGGGGGGGCCCCTGAAGCTTTCTTT.